This T cell receptor beta chain was captured by sequencing in a study of beta chain features in type 1 diabetes. Study-level findings and limits: Researchers report that Type 1 diabetes patients had moderately but significantly shorter TCRB CDR3s across all four CD4+ subsets.

Investigators reverse transcribed all isolated RNA, so they sequenced expressed TCRB transcripts. Some clones are missing from TCRdb's copy, which holds only in-frame ones; the method was immunoSEQ multiplex PCR. The sample carries a few hundred thousand clones, approximately 20% recorded once. A word on this clone: Its specificity is unknown.

V lost 5 bases, J lost 7 bases, and 12 bases lay in between. The germline V gene has CDR1 MDHEN and CDR2 SYDVKM. CDR3 length: 14 residues. The sequencing sample was made of naive CD4+ T cells from blood. The TCR originated in a woman in her 40s with type 1 diabetes. The chain employs TRBV28 and TRBJ1-6; D is perhaps TRBD1 (6 bases). CDR3 sequence: CASSPQGENSPLHF. In nucleotides, the CDR3 is TGTGCCAGCAGTCCACAGGGAGAGAATTCACCCCTCCACTTT.